This T cell receptor beta chain was recovered during a study of cytomegalovirus exposure and HLA in healthy donors. Primers included in the PCR were 60 Vbeta and 13 Jbeta primers. The assay was immunoSEQ multiplex PCR, and TCRdb's table has in-frame clones only and misses some. The repertoire holds under 250,000 clones, with about 80% as singletons. The sequence was collected from a woman in her 30s in good health and CMV-seronegative. The sequenced material came from PBMCs.

The CDR3 region has the DNA TGTGCCAGCACCGCCTTTCCAGGGATCAACTTCTACGAGCAGTACTTC. This sequence encodes CASTAFPGINFYEQYF. This chain uses TRBV6-4 with TRBJ2-7; TRBD1 is a possible D gene (5 bases). Germline CDR1 is MRHNA and CDR2 is SNTAGT. The CDR3 consists of 16 residues. Trimming took 7 bases from V and 3 from J, leaving 22 bases between them.